The present T cell receptor beta chain was sequenced within a study of regulatory T cells in long-lasting Graves disease. Time point reported: newly diagnosed GD, antithyroid drugs for less than 3 months. Scientists built the TCR library using RNA that was extracted from PBMCs. iRepertoire HTBI primers and Arm-PCR of CDR3 regions built TCR beta libraries. TCRdb recomputed calls from the multiplex PCR reads with MiXCR, one row per CDR3 protein. Of about 350,000 distinct CDR3 sequences listed, roughly 17% are singletons. Trimming cost V 2 bases and J 3 bases, with 11 bases left between them. Germline assignment: CDR1 SGHTA and CDR2 FQGNSA. The CDR3 is 14 residues long. The sample also formed part of further work on T cells in Graves' hyperthyroidism and ophthalmopathy. That source adds: The HTBI set primed first-round TCR CDR3 RT-PCR.

V gene TRBV7-2 combines with J gene TRBJ2-7, with D perhaps matching TRBD1 (6 bases). The source was peripheral blood mononuclear cells (PBMCs), collected at new diagnosis, from a patient treated with antithyroid drugs. The receptor was derived from a woman between 18 and 29 years old with Graves disease. Written as DNA, the CDR3 is TGTGCCAGCAGCTTAAGGGACAAAATCTACGAGCAGTACTTC. It yields the protein CASSLRDKIYEQYF.